This TCR beta chain was sequenced for a study of T cell changes during pregnancy in multiple sclerosis. The protocol was immunoSEQ multiplex PCR, while the TCRdb copy is restricted to in-frame clones and leaves out a portion. Counted here are about 50,000 clones, 80% to 95% occurring once; the ten biggest clones make up about 0.24%. The CDR3 is 18 amino acids. The junction had 14 bases not matched to a gene; V was cut back by 4 bases and J by 2 bases. CDR1 and CDR2 (germline): MNHNS, SASEGT. The rearrangement uses TRBV6-1 and TRBJ1-5; 7 bases match TRBD1. Material: CD4+ T cells from peripheral blood mononuclear cells, obtained in the second trimester of pregnancy. The TCR sequence derives from a female donor with multiple sclerosis, enrolled in a pregnancy study. CDR3 in DNA: TGTGCCAGCAGTGGCGCGGACGGACGCACAGGGGGCAATCAGCCCCAGCATTTT. This sequence encodes CASSGADGRTGGNQPQHF.